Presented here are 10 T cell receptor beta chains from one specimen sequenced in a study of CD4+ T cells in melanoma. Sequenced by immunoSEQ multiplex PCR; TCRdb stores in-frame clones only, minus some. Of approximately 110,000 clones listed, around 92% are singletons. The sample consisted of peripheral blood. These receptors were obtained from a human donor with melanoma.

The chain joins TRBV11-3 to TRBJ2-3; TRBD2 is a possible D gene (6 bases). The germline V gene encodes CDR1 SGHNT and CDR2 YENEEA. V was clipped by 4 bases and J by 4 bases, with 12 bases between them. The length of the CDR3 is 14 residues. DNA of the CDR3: TGTGCCAGCAGCTCCCCGGGAGCCCCAGATACGCAGTATTTT. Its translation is CASSSPGAPDTQYF.

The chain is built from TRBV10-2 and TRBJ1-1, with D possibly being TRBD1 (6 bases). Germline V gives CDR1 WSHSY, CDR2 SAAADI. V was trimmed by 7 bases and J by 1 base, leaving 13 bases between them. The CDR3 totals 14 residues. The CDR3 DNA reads TGCGCCAGCACCCTAGGGGGTCAGAACACTGAAGCTTTCTTT. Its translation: CASTLGGQNTEAFF.

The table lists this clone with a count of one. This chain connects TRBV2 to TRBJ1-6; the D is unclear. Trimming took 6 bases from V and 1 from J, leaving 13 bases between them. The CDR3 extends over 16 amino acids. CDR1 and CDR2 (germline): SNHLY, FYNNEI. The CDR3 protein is CASSGGRGSYNSPLHF. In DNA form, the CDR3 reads TGTGCCAGCAGCGGAGGGCGGGGTTCCTATAATTCACCCCTCCACTTT.

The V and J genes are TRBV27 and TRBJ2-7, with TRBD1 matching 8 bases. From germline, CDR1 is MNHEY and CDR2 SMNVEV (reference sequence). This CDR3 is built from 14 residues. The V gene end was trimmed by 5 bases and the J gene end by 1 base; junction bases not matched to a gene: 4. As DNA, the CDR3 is TGTGCCAGCAGTACAGGGGGGCGATCCTACGAGCAGTACTTC. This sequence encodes CASSTGGRSYEQYF.

The CDR3 DNA is TGTGCCAGCAGCTTAGGACCCTCGGGGAACTCTGGAAACACCATATATTTT. Protein: CASSLGPSGNSGNTIYF. The V gene is TRBV7-6, the J gene TRBJ1-3; unclear D gene. This CDR3 contains 17 residues. Germline V CDR1 and CDR2: SGHVS, FNYEAQ. The ends were cut back, 1 base at V and 0 bases at J, with 13 bases in the middle.

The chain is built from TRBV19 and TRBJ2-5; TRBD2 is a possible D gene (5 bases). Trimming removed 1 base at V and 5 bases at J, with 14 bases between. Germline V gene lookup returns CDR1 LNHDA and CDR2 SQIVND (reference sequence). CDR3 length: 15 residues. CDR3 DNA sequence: TGTGCCAGTAGTATAGGCCGGGGATTTAGGGAGACCCAGTACTTC. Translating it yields CASSIGRGFRETQYF.

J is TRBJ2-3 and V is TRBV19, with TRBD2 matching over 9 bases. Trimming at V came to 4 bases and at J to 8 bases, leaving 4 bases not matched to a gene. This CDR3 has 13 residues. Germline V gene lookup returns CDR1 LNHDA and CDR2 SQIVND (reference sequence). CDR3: CASSSGGASTQYF. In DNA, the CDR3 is TGTGCCAGTAGTAGCGGGGGGGCTTCTACGCAGTATTTT.

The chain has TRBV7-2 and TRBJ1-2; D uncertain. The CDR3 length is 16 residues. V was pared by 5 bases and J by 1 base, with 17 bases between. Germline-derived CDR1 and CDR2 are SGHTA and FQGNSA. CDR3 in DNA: TGTGCCAGCAGCCACCCAAACAAGGATCTTAACTATGGCTACACCTTC. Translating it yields CASSHPNKDLNYGYTF.

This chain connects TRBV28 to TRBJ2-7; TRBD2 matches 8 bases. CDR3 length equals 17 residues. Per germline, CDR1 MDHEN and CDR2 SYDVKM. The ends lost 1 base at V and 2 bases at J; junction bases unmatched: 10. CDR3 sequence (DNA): TGTGCCAGCAGTTTATTGGGACTAGGAGGGAGGGCCTACGAGCAGTACTTC. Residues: CASSLLGLGGRAYEQYF.

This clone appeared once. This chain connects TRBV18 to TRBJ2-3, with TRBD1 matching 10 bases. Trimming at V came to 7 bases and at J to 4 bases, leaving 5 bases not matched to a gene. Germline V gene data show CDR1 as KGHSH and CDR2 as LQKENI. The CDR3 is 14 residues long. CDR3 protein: CASCRDRGADTQYF. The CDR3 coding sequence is TGTGCCAGCTGCCGGGACAGGGGTGCAGATACGCAGTATTTT.